The source of this TCR beta chain is a study of blood T cells in healthy people across ages. Turning to the study itself: Roughly one uniquely barcoded beta molecule per two T cells was captured.

Trimming took 6 bases from V and 7 from J, leaving 16 bases between them. CDR3 length: 14 amino acids. Germline CDR1 reads MNHEY; CDR2 reads SVGAGI. This clonotype was recorded a few times. A second PCR, run for about 7 to 11 cycles, used a sample-barcoded 5' primer plus a J-beta primer mix. One entry per CDR3 protein, called by TCRdb with MiXCR from the 5' RACE reads. This sample has some 800,000 distinct CDR3 sequences; around 25% occur once, and the top ten carry approximately 4%. These data also formed part of another study, on T cells of mothers and their children. From that study: Detection of persistent microchimeric T cell clones did not occur.

The source is a boy younger than 18 in good health. This chain joins TRBV6-5 and TRBJ1-5; no clear D gene. Sequencing was done on a sample of blood. The CDR3 is CASSSSEARQPQHF. The DNA for the CDR3 is TGTGCCAGCAGCTCTTCAGAGGCGCGCCAGCCCCAGCATTTT.